These 20 T cell receptor beta chains were all obtained from the same sample, sequenced in a study of T cell changes during pregnancy in multiple sclerosis. Produced via immunoSEQ multiplex PCR; TCRdb's table is partial and in-frame only. This table holds 79,000 or so clones, roughly nine tenths found once. The sample consisted of peripheral blood, taken before pregnancy. These receptors all stem from a female donor with multiple sclerosis, enrolled in a pregnancy study.

The CDR3 DNA sequence: TGTGCCAGCAGTTTATCATTCGCGCCCGGGGAGCTGTTTTTT. This sequence encodes CASSLSFAPGELFF. V usage is TRBV27 and J usage is TRBJ2-2; D uncertain. V lost 0 bases to trimming and J lost 6 bases, with 8 bases between them. This CDR3 region has 14 residues. Germline CDR1 MNHEY, CDR2 SMNVEV (reference sequence).

This clone has a handful of counts. This chain uses TRBV7-9 with TRBJ2-7, with 12 positions matching TRBD2. CDR3 size: 16 residues. V gave up 1 base and J gave up 2 bases; unmatched junction bases: 3. Germline-derived CDR1 and CDR2 are SEHNR and FQNEAQ (reference sequence). The CDR3 nucleotides read TGTGCCAGCAGCTTAGAGAGACTAGCGGGAGCCTACGAGCAGTACTTC. This sequence encodes CASSLERLAGAYEQYF.

The chain uses TRBV11-2 and TRBJ1-1, with D unresolved. Germline assignment: CDR1 SGHAT and CDR2 FQNNGV. Trimming removed 1 base from V and 4 bases from J, with 10 bases in between. The CDR3 loop spans 14 amino acids. The DNA for the CDR3 is TGTGCCAGCAGCTTAGTCGAGGGCAGCACTGAAGCTTTCTTT. Residues: CASSLVEGSTEAFF.

J is TRBJ2-1 and V is TRBV30; 13 nucleotides agree with TRBD2. CDR3 size: 14 residues. Unmatched junction bases numbered 8, after V lost 3 bases and J lost 12 bases. Germline V gene lookup returns CDR1 GTSNPN and CDR2 SVGIG (reference sequence). The DNA of the CDR3 is TGTGCCTGGAGCGGGACTAGCGGGACCAACAGGCAGTTCTTC. Its protein is CAWSGTSGTNRQFF.

This chain joins TRBV14 and TRBJ2-7, with 7 nucleotides matching TRBD1. The ends lost 0 bases at V and 1 base at J; junction bases unmatched: 3. CDR1 and CDR2 (germline): SGHDN, FVKESK. The CDR3 runs 15 residues. The CDR3 DNA is TGTGCCAGCAGCCAAGATCCACAGGGGTCCTACGAGCAGTACTTC. Its protein is CASSQDPQGSYEQYF.

The gene calls are TRBV9 and TRBJ2-5, with 9 bases identical to TRBD2. Germline V CDR1 and CDR2: SGDLS, YYNGEE. This CDR3 is built from 16 residues. Trimming removed 0 bases from V and 4 bases from J; junction bases left unmatched: 7. CDR3 in DNA: TGTGCCAGCAGCGTAGGGGGCGGGGGGGGCTTAGAGACCCAGTACTTC. It specifies CASSVGGGGGLETQYF. The full variable domain, rest sourced from reference TRBV9 and TRBJ2-5, is DSGVTQTPKHLITATGQRVTLRCSPRSGDLSVYWYQQSLDQGLQFLIQYYNGEERAKGNILERFSAQQFPDLHSELNLSSLELGDSALYFCASSVGGGGGLETQYFGPGTRLLVL.

This clone has just one count. The CDR3 DNA follows: TGTGCCAGTAGCCAACAGGGTCGCTCGGGGCGTTGGGATGGAAAACTGTTTTTT. It yields the protein CASSQQGRSGRWDGKLFF. The genes are TRBV19 and TRBJ1-4, with D possibly matching TRBD1 (6 bases). The CDR3 contains 18 residues. The germline V and J ends were trimmed by 6 bases and 10 bases, with 30 bases remaining between them. CDR1 and CDR2 (germline): LNHDA, SQIVND (reference sequence).

This chain uses TRBV7-3 with TRBJ2-2; 7 bases map to TRBD1. Per germline, CDR1 SGHTA and CDR2 FQGTGA. This CDR3 region has 14 residues. V lost 5 bases and J lost 3; bases outside the gene matches: 3. The CDR3: CASSLTGDTGELFF. The CDR3 nucleotides are TGTGCCAGCAGCCTCACAGGGGACACCGGGGAGCTGTTTTTT.

V and J are TRBV11-2 and TRBJ1-1; 12 positions agree with TRBD1. Germline lookup yields CDR1 SGHAT and CDR2 FQNNGV. V was pared by 1 base and J by 1 base, with 7 bases of the junction left unmatched. The CDR3 length is 18 residues. CDR3 nucleotide sequence: TGTGCCAGCAGCTTAGTCTTGGGACAGGGGGCTAAGAACACTGAAGCTTTCTTT. It translates to CASSLVLGQGAKNTEAFF.

The chain is built from TRBV7-6 and TRBJ2-1, with 12 bases fitting TRBD2. Losses at the gene ends were 10 bases for V and 6 bases for J; bases not matched to a gene: 10. This CDR3 comprises 15 residues. Germline CDR1 reads SGHVS; CDR2 reads FNYEAQ. The CDR3, as DNA: TGTGCCACCCAGAGTGGGGGACTAGCGGGCAATGAGCAGTTCTTC. Amino acid sequence: CATQSGGLAGNEQFF.

The V call is TRBV10-2, the J call TRBJ2-3; tentative D call: TRBD2 (5 bases). V shed 6 bases and J shed 1 base, with 14 bases lying between them. The CDR3 is made up of 15 amino acids. Germline V CDR1 and CDR2: WSHSY, SAAADI. CDR3 amino acids: CASSDPGYGTDTQYF. In nucleotides, the CDR3 is TGCGCCAGCAGCGACCCGGGGTATGGCACAGATACGCAGTATTTT.

This chain connects TRBV7-2 to TRBJ1-2; tentative D call: TRBD1 (6 bases). CDR1 SGHTA and CDR2 FQGNSA come from the germline V gene. The germline V and J ends were trimmed by 3 bases and 7 bases, with 12 bases remaining between them. The CDR3 extends over 13 amino acids. The CDR3 region is CASSFKQGTGYTF. For the CDR3, the DNA is TGTGCCAGCAGCTTTAAACAGGGAACTGGCTACACCTTC.

CDR3 DNA: TGTGCCAGCAGCCTGACAGGGGAAGTAGGAGTCGAGCAGTACTTC. Its translation: CASSLTGEVGVEQYF. V usage is TRBV7-7 and J usage is TRBJ2-7; TRBD1 aligns across 8 bases. Losses at the gene ends were 5 bases for V and 6 bases for J; bases not matched to a gene: 12. Germline CDR1 and CDR2: SSHAT and FNYEAQ (reference sequence). This CDR3 region has 15 residues. Full variable domain (remainder filled in from reference TRBV7-7 and TRBJ2-7): GAGVSQSPRYKVTKRGQDVTLRCDPISSHATLYWYQQALGQGPEFLTYFNYEAQPDKSGLPSDRFSAERPEGSISTLTIQRTEQRDSAMYRCASSLTGEVGVEQYFGPGTRLTVT.

V usage is TRBV19 and J usage is TRBJ1-2; 10 bases fit TRBD1. The CDR3 sequence is 14 residues long. After removal of 5 bases from V and 8 bases from J, the junction contained 8 bases not matched to a gene. Looked up from germline, CDR1 is LNHDA and CDR2 is SQIVND (reference sequence). The CDR3 here is CASSLIDRGRGYTF. As DNA, the CDR3 is TGTGCCAGTAGTCTGATAGACAGGGGGCGAGGCTACACCTTC.

This chain links TRBV4-2 with TRBJ2-7, with a tentative D call TRBD2 (5 bases). Germline V gives CDR1 LGHNA, CDR2 YNFKEQ. This CDR3 contains 15 residues. Between the trimmed V and J ends, which lost 4 bases and 2 bases, there was a span of 15 bases. The CDR3 protein is CASSPGFKSPYEQYF. In nucleotides, the CDR3 is TGTGCCAGCAGCCCGGGATTCAAGTCCCCCTACGAGCAGTACTTC.

V is TRBV9 and J is TRBJ2-1; 7 nucleotides match TRBD2. V trimming: 2 bases; J trimming: 3 bases; junction bases outside the gene matches: 8. The CDR3 is 16 amino acids. The germline V gene encodes CDR1 SGDLS and CDR2 YYNGEE. The DNA for the CDR3 is TGTGCCAGCAGCGTCCGCGGCGGGAGTGACTACAATGAGCAGTTCTTC. It encodes CASSVRGGSDYNEQFF. Using reference TRBV9 and TRBJ2-1 for the parts outside the CDR3, the full variable domain is DSGVTQTPKHLITATGQRVTLRCSPRSGDLSVYWYQQSLDQGLQFLIQYYNGEERAKGNILERFSAQQFPDLHSELNLSSLELGDSALYFCASSVRGGSDYNEQFFGPGTRLTVL.

This chain links TRBV4-3 with TRBJ1-2; unclear D gene. The CDR3 spans 15 residues. With 0 bases removed from V and 4 bases from J, the gap between germline ends came to 12 bases. Germline-derived CDR1 and CDR2 are LGHNA and YSLEER. CDR3 region: CASSQEVMSGYGYTF. CDR3 sequence (DNA): TGCGCCAGCAGCCAAGAGGTGATGTCGGGCTATGGCTACACCTTC.

The rearrangement uses TRBV25-1 and TRBJ1-1; no clear D gene. V gave up 2 bases and J gave up 5 bases, with 15 bases separating them. CDR1 and CDR2 (germline): MGHDK, SYGVNS. The length of the CDR3 is 15 residues. CDR3 DNA sequence: TGTGCCAGCAGTGAAAAGGCATGGCAGGCTACTGAAGCTTTCTTT. Translation gives CASSEKAWQATEAFF. Full variable domain (missing parts from reference TRBV25-1 and TRBJ1-1): EADIYQTPRYLVIGTGKKITLECSQTMGHDKMYWYQQDPGMELHLIHYSYGVNSTEKGDLSSESTVSRIRTEHFPLTLESARPSHTSQYLCASSEKAWQATEAFFGQGTRLTVV.

The genes are TRBV6-6 and TRBJ2-7; TRBD1 matches 8 bases. Germline V lookup: CDR1 MNHNY, CDR2 SVGAGI (reference sequence). The V and J ends lost 6 bases and 5 bases, in that order; junction bases with no gene match: 9. CDR3 size: 14 residues. CDR3 loop: CASRLDRVIDEQYF. The DNA for the CDR3 is TGTGCCAGCAGATTGGACAGGGTAATTGACGAGCAGTACTTC.

This clone was seen once. The chain recombines TRBV7-2 with TRBJ2-3, with D perhaps TRBD1 (5 bases). The germline V gene has CDR1 SGHTA and CDR2 FQGNSA. CDR3 size: 13 residues. V lost 5 bases to trimming and J lost 6 bases, with 12 bases between them. The CDR3 nucleotides are TGTGCCAGCAGCCCAATGGCAGGGGATACGCAGTATTTT. Translating gives CASSPMAGDTQYF.